This T cell receptor beta chain originates from a study of cytomegalovirus exposure and HLA in healthy donors. Notes on the study in general: V- and J-gene trimming of TCR beta was linked (in a later analysis) to a missense DCLRE1C variant. The study had only CMV serostatus as immune exposure information.

Comments on this clone: Its antigen is not identified.

CDR1 and CDR2 from the germline V gene are MNHEY and SMNVEV (reference sequence). The CDR3 length is 13 residues. The V and J ends lost 10 bases and 10 bases respectively, with 22 bases between them. Primers: 60 Vbeta forward and 13 Jbeta reverse. TCRdb's table, derived via immunoSEQ multiplex PCR, lists solely in-frame clones and lacks some. The table has 160,000 or so clones, roughly 79% seen once. Material: PBMCs. The rearrangement links TRBV27 to TRBJ1-1; no clear D gene. The sequence was collected from a woman between 18 and 29 years old in good health and CMV-seropositive. The CDR3: CATADSTIHGAFF. CDR3 DNA sequence: TGTGCCACCGCGGACTCGACGATACATGGAGCTTTCTTT.